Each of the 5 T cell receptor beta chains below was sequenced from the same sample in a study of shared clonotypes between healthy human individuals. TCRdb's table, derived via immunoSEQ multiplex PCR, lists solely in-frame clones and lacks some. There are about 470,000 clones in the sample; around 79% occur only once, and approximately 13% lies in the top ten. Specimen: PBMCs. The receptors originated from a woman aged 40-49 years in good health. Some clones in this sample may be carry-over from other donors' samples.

The CDR3 DNA reads TGTGCCAGCAGTGAACAACAGGGGGCCGGGGAGCTGTTTTTT. It is translated as CASSEQQGAGELFF. The chain has TRBV6-1 and TRBJ2-2, with 8 bases matching TRBD1. Germline CDR1 MNHNS, CDR2 SASEGT. V dropped 2 bases and J dropped 6; count of bases not matched to a gene: 2. There are 14 residues in the CDR3.

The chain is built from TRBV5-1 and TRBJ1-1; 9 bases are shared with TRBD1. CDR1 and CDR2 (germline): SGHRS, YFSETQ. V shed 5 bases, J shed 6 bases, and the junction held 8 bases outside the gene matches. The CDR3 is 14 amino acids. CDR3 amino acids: CASRKQGAAPEAFF. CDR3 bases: TGCGCCAGCAGAAAACAGGGGGCAGCCCCTGAAGCTTTCTTT.

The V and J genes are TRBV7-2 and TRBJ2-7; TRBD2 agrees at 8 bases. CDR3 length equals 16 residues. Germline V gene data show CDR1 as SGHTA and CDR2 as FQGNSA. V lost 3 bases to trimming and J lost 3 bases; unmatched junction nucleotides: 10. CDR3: CASSFFPGLDFYEQYF. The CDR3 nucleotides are TGTGCCAGCAGCTTTTTCCCGGGACTAGATTTCTACGAGCAGTACTTC. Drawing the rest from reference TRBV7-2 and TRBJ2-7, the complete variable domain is GAGVSQSPSNKVTEKGKDVELRCDPISGHTALYWYRQSLGQGLEFLIYFQGNSAPDKSGLPSDRFSAERTGGSVSTLTIQRTQQEDSAVYLCASSFFPGLDFYEQYFGPGTRLTVT.

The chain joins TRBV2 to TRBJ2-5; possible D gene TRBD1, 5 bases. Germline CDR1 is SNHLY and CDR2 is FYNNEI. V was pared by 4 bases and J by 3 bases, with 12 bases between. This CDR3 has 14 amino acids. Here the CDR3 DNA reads TGTGCCAGCAGTGTGTGGGAACAGGAAGAGACCCAGTACTTC. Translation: CASSVWEQEETQYF.

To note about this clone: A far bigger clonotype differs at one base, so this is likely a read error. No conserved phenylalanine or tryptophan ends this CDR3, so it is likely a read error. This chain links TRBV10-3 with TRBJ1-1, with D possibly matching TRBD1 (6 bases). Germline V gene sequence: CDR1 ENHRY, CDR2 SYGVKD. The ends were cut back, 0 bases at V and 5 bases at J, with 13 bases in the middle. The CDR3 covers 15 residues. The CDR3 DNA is TGTGCCATCAGTGAGTCAATACAGGGAGGGACTGAAGCTTTCCTT. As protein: CAISESIQGGTEAFL.